The sequence of this TCR beta chain was determined in a study of blood T cell repertoires in COVID-19. The CDR3 sequence is 18 residues long. The V gene's germline CDR1 is SGHAT and CDR2 FQNNGV. The V and J ends lost 0 bases and 1 base, in that order; junction bases with no gene match: 4. TCRdb's copy holds only in-frame clones and misses some; the assay was immunoSEQ multiplex PCR. The repertoire consists of about 250,000 clones, with approximately 84% occurring once and the leading ten covering 4% to 4.5%. The chain combines TRBV11-2 with TRBJ1-6; 9 positions agree with TRBD1. Sample: peripheral blood. The receptor was isolated from a man aged 45-65 years with acute or convalescent COVID-19. The CDR3 coding sequence is TGTGCCAGCAGCTTAGACACAGGGGGCGTATCCTATAATTCACCCCTCCACTTT. This codes for CASSLDTGGVSYNSPLHF. Looking up the rest from reference TRBV11-2 and TRBJ1-6 gives the full variable domain: EAGVAQSPRYKIIEKRQSVAFWCNPISGHATLYWYQQILGQGPKLLIQFQNNGVVDDSQLPKDRFSAERLKGVDSTLKIQPAKLEDSAVYLCASSLDTGGVSYNSPLHFGNGTRLTVT.